Shown below are 7 T cell receptor beta chains from a single sample sequenced in a study of response to subunit inactivated influenza vaccine. TCRdb reprocessed the RT-PCR reads with MiXCR, giving one entry per CDR3 protein. The table has roughly 700,000 distinct CDR3 sequences, 14% seen once. The sample in question was PBMCs from blood, obtained approximately 15 days before vaccination. These receptors came from a man aged 50 to 60 who received an inactivated influenza vaccine.

This clonotype was observed a few times. The chain links TRBV24-1 to TRBJ2-3; no firm D call. The CDR3 covers 16 residues. The V and J ends lost 6 bases and 0 bases respectively, with 15 bases between them. CDR1 and CDR2 from the germline V gene are KGHDR and SFDVKD. CDR3 DNA sequence: TGTGCCACCAGTCCCCCCGGAGCACTAAGCACAGATACGCAGTATTTT. Residues: CATSPPGALSTDTQYF.

The V call is TRBV18, the J call TRBJ2-1; 8 nucleotides agree with TRBD2. The V segment lost 4 bases and the J segment 6 bases; nucleotides outside the gene matches: 5. Per the germline V gene, CDR1 is KGHSH and CDR2 is LQKENI. This CDR3 is built from 14 residues. CDR3 in DNA: TGTGCCAGCTCACTTAAACTAGCGGCCAATGAGCAGTTCTTC. Amino acids: CASSLKLAANEQFF. Combining the CDR3 with reference TRBV18 and TRBJ2-1 gives the whole variable domain NAGVMQNPRHLVRRRGQEARLRCSPMKGHSHVYWYRQLPEEGLKFMVYLQKENIIDESGMPKERFSAEFPKEGPSILRIQQVVRGDSAAYFCASSLKLAANEQFFGPGTRLTVL.

There are a few counts of this clonotype. The chain links TRBV7-9 to TRBJ2-1; D might be TRBD2 (5 bases). The CDR3 totals 15 residues. Trimming removed 2 bases from V and 5 bases from J, with 13 bases in between. Looked up from germline, CDR1 is SEHNR and CDR2 is FQNEAQ (reference sequence). CDR3 DNA: TGTGCCAGCAGCTTATTCCGGGGTCAAAACAATGAGCAGTTCTTC. This encodes CASSLFRGQNNEQFF.

The table lists this clonotype with many counts. V usage is TRBV20-1 and J usage is TRBJ2-1, with D possibly being TRBD2 (6 bases). The CDR3 covers 15 residues. V lost 5 bases and J lost 5, with 19 bases in between. Germline loops: CDR1 DFQATT, CDR2 SNEGSKA (reference sequence). This CDR3 is CSAPSGVAVDNEQFF. CDR3 nucleotide sequence: TGCAGTGCTCCCTCGGGGGTAGCGGTTGACAATGAGCAGTTCTTC.

The chain carries TRBV7-2 and TRBJ2-2; the D gene is possibly TRBD1 (6 bases). From germline, CDR1 is SGHTA and CDR2 FQGNSA. This CDR3 has 14 residues. The germline V and J ends were trimmed by 5 bases and 5 bases, with 12 bases remaining between them. The CDR3: CASSRQTGTGELFF. The CDR3, as DNA: TGTGCCAGCAGCCGACAAACAGGGACCGGGGAGCTGTTTTTT.

This clonotype was counted a few times. The chain's CDR3 is CASSFDGGPYEQYF. CDR3 nucleotides: TGTGCCAGCAGTTTCGACGGGGGCCCCTACGAGCAGTACTTC. V gene TRBV27 combines with J gene TRBJ2-7; possibly TRBD1 or TRBD2 for D (6 bases each). The CDR3 runs 14 residues. The germline gives CDR1 MNHEY, CDR2 SMNVEV (reference sequence). The germline V and J ends were trimmed by 3 bases and 2 bases, with 11 bases remaining between them.

The rearrangement joins TRBV20-1 to TRBJ2-1; D may correspond to TRBD1 or TRBD2 (5 bases each). Germline CDR1 DFQATT, CDR2 SNEGSKA (reference sequence). The CDR3 contains 16 residues. Trimming removed 0 bases from V and 0 bases from J, with 12 bases in between. The CDR3 DNA reads TGCAGTGCTAGAGATGGGACCGACCGCTCCTACAATGAGCAGTTCTTC. Its translation: CSARDGTDRSYNEQFF.